The rows below give T cell receptor beta chains drawn from one sample of a study of shared clonotypes between healthy human individuals. The table came from immunoSEQ multiplex PCR; TCRdb's copy has only in-frame clones and leaves some out. The sample records approximately 2.1 million clones, 93% being singletons. Material for sequencing was naive CD4+ T cells from PBMCs. These receptors came from a man younger than 30 in good health. Some clones in this sample may be carry-over from other donors' samples. CDR3s include the opening cysteine and the closing phenylalanine or tryptophan. D genes are given only for firm matches. Expanded clones get a size class; other rows say once, few or many, or leave the size out.

j_call clone_size v_call d_call cdr3_aa cdr3_nt
TRBJ2-1 . TRBV9 TRBD2 CASSVGLAESSYNEQFF TGTGCCAGCAGCGTAGGACTAGCGGAGAGCTCCTACAATGAGCAGTTCTTC
TRBJ2-7 . TRBV5-1 . CASSLSWLGRDEQYF TGCGCCAGCAGCTTAAGTTGGTTGGGGCGAGACGAGCAGTACTTC
TRBJ2-5 . TRBV6-1 . CASSEVEGAETQYF TGTGCCAGCAGTGAAGTGGAGGGGGCGGAGACCCAGTACTTC
TRBJ2-7 . TRBV9 . CASSATVSYEQYF TGTGCCAGCAGCGCGACGGTCTCCTACGAGCAGTACTTC
TRBJ1-3 . TRBV7-9 . CASSPGRSSGNTIYF TGTGCCAGCAGCCCCGGACGCAGCTCTGGAAACACCATATATTTT
TRBJ2-3 . TRBV7-3 . CASSLQRIDTQYF TGTGCCAGCAGCTTACAAAGAATAGATACGCAGTATTTT
TRBJ2-1 . TRBV28 . CASSLEAGKSYNEQFF TGTGCCAGCAGTTTAGAGGCAGGGAAATCCTACAATGAGCAGTTCTTC
TRBJ2-1 . TRBV7-2 . CASSLRPRASYNEQFF TGTGCCAGCAGCTTAAGGCCACGAGCCTCCTACAATGAGCAGTTCTTC
TRBJ1-4 . TRBV25-1 . CASSESRGLSEKLFF TGTGCCAGCAGTGAATCCCGGGGATTATCCGAAAAACTGTTTTTT
TRBJ2-2 . TRBV5-1 TRBD1 CASSLVDRVTGELFF TGCGCCAGCAGCTTGGTAGACAGGGTTACCGGGGAGCTGTTTTTT
TRBJ2-7 once TRBV2 . CASSPQSTGYRQYF TGTGCCAGCAGTCCACAATCGACAGGTTACAGGCAGTACTTC
TRBJ2-5 once TRBV2 . CASSSFGETQYF TGTGCCAGCAGTTCCTTTGGAGAGACCCAGTACTTC
TRBJ2-1 . TRBV7-9 TRBD1 CASSLRVTGPNNEQFF TGTGCCAGCAGCTTGAGGGTGACAGGGCCTAACAATGAGCAGTTCTTC
TRBJ1-5 . TRBV6-1 . CASSEIWSNQPQHF TGTGCCAGCAGTGAAATTTGGAGCAATCAGCCCCAGCATTTT
TRBJ1-2 . TRBV19 TRBD1 CASSTSVGQGYGYTF TGTGCCAGTAGTACCTCCGTCGGACAGGGCTATGGCTACACCTTC
TRBJ2-3 . TRBV20-1 . CRSGATDTQYF TGCAGATCAGGGGCCACAGATACGCAGTATTTT
TRBJ1-4 . TRBV28 . CASTGRGEKLFF TGTGCCAGTACGGGGAGGGGTGAAAAACTGTTTTTT
TRBJ2-7 . TRBV4-1 . CASSQRHEGEQYF TGCGCCAGCAGCCAGAGACATGAGGGCGAGCAGTACTTC
TRBJ1-2 . TRBV6-5 . CASRRDGANNYGYTF TGTGCCAGCAGGCGGGACGGAGCTAATAACTATGGCTACACCTTC
TRBJ1-2 once TRBV5-4 TRBD1 CASSLARGTDFYGYTF TGTGCCAGCAGCTTGGCCAGGGGGACAGACTTCTATGGCTACACCTTC
TRBJ2-1 . TRBV30 TRBD1 CAWSAKPGQGFHEQFF TGTGCCTGGAGTGCCAAGCCGGGACAGGGTTTCCATGAGCAGTTCTTC
TRBJ2-5 . TRBV15 TRBD2 CATSRGASGRETQYF TGTGCCACCAGCAGAGGGGCTAGCGGGAGGGAGACCCAGTACTTC
TRBJ1-2 . TRBV28 . CASSRGVNYGYTF TGTGCCAGCAGTCGAGGGGTTAACTATGGCTACACCTTC
TRBJ2-7 . TRBV7-2 TRBD2 CASSSRLSGKGAHEQYF TGTGCCAGCAGCTCCCGACTAAGCGGGAAAGGGGCCCACGAGCAGTACTTC
TRBJ2-7 . TRBV28 TRBD2 CASSNSGPQYF TGTGCCAGCAGCAATAGCGGGCCCCAGTACTTC
TRBJ2-7 . TRBV2 . CASSASSAAFGQYF TGTGCCAGCAGTGCCAGTAGCGCCGCTTTTGGGCAGTACTTC
TRBJ2-2 . TRBV4-1 . CASSQRRGTGELFF TGCGCCAGCAGCCAACGAAGGGGAACCGGGGAGCTGTTTTTT
TRBJ2-2 . TRBV7-8 . CASSWTANTGELFF TGTGCCAGCAGCTGGACGGCGAACACCGGGGAGCTGTTTTTT
TRBJ1-2 . TRBV30 TRBD1 CAWSVGQGVGYTF TGTGCCTGGAGTGTAGGGCAGGGGGTTGGCTACACCTTC
TRBJ2-7 . TRBV19 . CASSIQQPDYEQYF TGTGCCAGTAGTATACAACAGCCAGACTACGAGCAGTACTTC
TRBJ2-3 . TRBV5-1 TRBD2 CASSFGTSGSSDTQYF TGCGCCAGCAGCTTCGGGACTAGCGGGAGTTCAGATACGCAGTATTTT
TRBJ2-7 once TRBV27 TRBD1 CASSRQGQTYEQYF TGTGCCAGCAGCCGACAGGGCCAGACCTACGAGCAGTACTTC
TRBJ2-1 . TRBV29-1 TRBD2 CSVSRGLSYNEQFF TGCAGCGTTAGTCGGGGACTATCCTACAATGAGCAGTTCTTC
TRBJ2-5 . TRBV10-2 . CASSDYRDATQYF TGCGCCAGCAGTGATTACAGGGATGCGACCCAGTACTTC
TRBJ2-1 . TRBV7-6 . CASSLVGSRGNEQFF TGTGCCAGCAGCTTAGTCGGGAGTCGGGGCAATGAGCAGTTCTTC
TRBJ2-1 . TRBV14 TRBD2 CASSQDLAGGRYNEQFF TGTGCCAGCAGCCAAGATCTAGCGGGAGGCCGCTACAATGAGCAGTTCTTC
TRBJ2-1 . TRBV29-1 TRBD2 CSVLPSQQRDYNEQFF TGCAGCGTTCTCCCCTCACAGCAGCGGGACTACAATGAGCAGTTCTTC
TRBJ2-1 once TRBV19 . CASSMDWSSYNEQFF TGTGCCAGTAGTATGGACTGGAGCTCCTACAATGAGCAGTTCTTC
TRBJ1-5 few TRBV30 TRBD1 CAWSVSRTGEGQPQHF TGTGCCTGGAGTGTATCCCGGACAGGGGAGGGGCAGCCCCAGCATTTT
TRBJ2-7 . TRBV9 . CASSSRVNSYEQYF TGTGCCAGCAGCTCCCGGGTAAACTCCTACGAGCAGTACTTC
TRBJ1-1 . TRBV30 . CAWSQAGLKNTEAFF TGTGCCTGGAGTCAGGCGGGTTTAAAGAACACTGAAGCTTTCTTT
TRBJ1-1 . TRBV30 . CAWTRVGNTEAFF TGTGCCTGGACCAGGGTAGGGAACACTGAAGCTTTCTTT
TRBJ2-3 . TRBV7-3 . CASSNEGNTQYF TGTGCCAGCAGCAACGAGGGGAATACGCAGTATTTT
TRBJ2-7 . TRBV7-9 . CASSTRGSSYEQYF TGTGCCAGCAGCACCCGTGGTTCCTCCTACGAGCAGTACTTC
TRBJ2-7 . TRBV28 . CASKPLTGSYEQYF TGTGCCAGCAAACCCCTAACGGGCTCCTACGAGCAGTACTTC
TRBJ2-1 . TRBV1 . CTSSQDWRAYNEQFF TGCACCAGCAGCCAAGATTGGAGGGCCTACAATGAGCAGTTCTTC
TRBJ1-1 . TRBV27 TRBD1 CASSPRTGISEAFF TGTGCCAGCAGTCCCAGGACAGGGATCTCTGAAGCTTTCTTT
TRBJ2-7 . TRBV5-1 . CASSLGAGSYEQYF TGCGCCAGCAGCTTGGGCGCAGGGTCCTACGAGCAGTACTTC
TRBJ2-7 once TRBV18 TRBD2 CASSPAIAGAAYEQYF TGTGCCAGCTCACCAGCGATAGCGGGAGCTGCTTACGAGCAGTACTTC